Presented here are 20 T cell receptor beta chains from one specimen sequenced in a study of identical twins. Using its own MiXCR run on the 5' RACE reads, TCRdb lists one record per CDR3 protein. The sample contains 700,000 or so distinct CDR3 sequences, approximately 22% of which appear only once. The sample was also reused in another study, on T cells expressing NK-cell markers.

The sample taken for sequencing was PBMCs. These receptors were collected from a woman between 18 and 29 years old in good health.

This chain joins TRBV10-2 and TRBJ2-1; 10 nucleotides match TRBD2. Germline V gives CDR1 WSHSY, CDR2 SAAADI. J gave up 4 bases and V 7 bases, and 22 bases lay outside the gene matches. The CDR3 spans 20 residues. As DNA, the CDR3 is TGCGCCAGCAATGGAAAACCTAGCGGGAGCCAGGGCATCACATACAATGAGCAGTTCTTC. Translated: CASNGKPSGSQGITYNEQFF.

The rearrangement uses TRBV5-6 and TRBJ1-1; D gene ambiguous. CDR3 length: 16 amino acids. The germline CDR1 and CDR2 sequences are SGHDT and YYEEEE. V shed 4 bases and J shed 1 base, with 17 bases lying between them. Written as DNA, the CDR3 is TGTGCCAGCAGCCCGACATATACGCTGTGGAACACTGAAGCTTTCTTT. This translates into CASSPTYTLWNTEAFF.

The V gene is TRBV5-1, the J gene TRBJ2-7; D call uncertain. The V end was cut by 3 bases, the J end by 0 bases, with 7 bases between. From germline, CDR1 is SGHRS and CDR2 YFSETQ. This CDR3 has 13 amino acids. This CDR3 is CASSWAGSYEQYF. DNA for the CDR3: TGCGCCAGCAGCTGGGCCGGCTCCTACGAGCAGTACTTC.

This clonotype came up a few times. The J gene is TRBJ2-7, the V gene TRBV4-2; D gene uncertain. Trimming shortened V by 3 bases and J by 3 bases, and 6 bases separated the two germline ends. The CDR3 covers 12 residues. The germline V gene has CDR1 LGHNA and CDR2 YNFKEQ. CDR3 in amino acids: CASSQVDYEQYF. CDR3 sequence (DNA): TGTGCCAGCAGCCAGGTGGACTACGAGCAGTACTTC.

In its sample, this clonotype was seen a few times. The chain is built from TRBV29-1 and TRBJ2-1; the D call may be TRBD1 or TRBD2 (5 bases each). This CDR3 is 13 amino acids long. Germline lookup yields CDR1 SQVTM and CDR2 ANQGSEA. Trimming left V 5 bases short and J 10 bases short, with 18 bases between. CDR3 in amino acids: CSVYGAQGGEQFF. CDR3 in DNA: TGCAGCGTTTACGGGGCCCAGGGTGGGGAGCAGTTCTTC.

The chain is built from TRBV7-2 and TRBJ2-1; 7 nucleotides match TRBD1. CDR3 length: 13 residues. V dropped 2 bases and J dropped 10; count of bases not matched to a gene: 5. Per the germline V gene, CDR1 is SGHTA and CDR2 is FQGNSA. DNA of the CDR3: TGTGCCAGCAGCTTAACAGGGGCGAACGAGCAGTTCTTC. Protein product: CASSLTGANEQFF.

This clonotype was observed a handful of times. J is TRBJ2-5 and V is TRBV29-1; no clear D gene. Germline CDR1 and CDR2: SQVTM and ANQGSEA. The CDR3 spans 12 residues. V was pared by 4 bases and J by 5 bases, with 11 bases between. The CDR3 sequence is CSVGSYEETQYF. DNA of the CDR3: TGCAGCGTTGGTTCCTACGAGGAGACCCAGTACTTC.

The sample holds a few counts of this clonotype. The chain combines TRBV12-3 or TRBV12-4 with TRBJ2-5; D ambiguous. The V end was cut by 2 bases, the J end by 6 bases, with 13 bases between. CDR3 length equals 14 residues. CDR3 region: CASSLSLGRKTQYF. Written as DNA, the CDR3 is TGTGCCAGCAGTTTATCGCTGGGTCGAAAGACCCAGTACTTC.

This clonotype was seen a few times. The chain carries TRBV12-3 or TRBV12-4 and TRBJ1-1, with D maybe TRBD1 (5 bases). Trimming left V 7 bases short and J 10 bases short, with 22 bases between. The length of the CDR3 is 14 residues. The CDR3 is CASTVGRAGGRAFF. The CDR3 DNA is TGTGCCAGCACCGTCGGCAGGGCGGGGGGAAGAGCTTTCTTT.

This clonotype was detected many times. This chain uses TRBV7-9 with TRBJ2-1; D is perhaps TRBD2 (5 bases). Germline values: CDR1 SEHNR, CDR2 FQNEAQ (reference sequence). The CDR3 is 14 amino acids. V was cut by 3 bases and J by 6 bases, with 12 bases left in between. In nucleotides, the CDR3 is TGTGCCAGCAGCTTCGCGGGTGCAGGCAATGAGCAGTTCTTC. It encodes CASSFAGAGNEQFF.

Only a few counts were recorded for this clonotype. The CDR3 sequence is CSASDGARGWNTEAFF. CDR3 DNA sequence: TGCAGTGCTAGTGATGGGGCGCGAGGGTGGAACACTGAAGCTTTCTTT. V and J are TRBV20-1 and TRBJ1-1; a weak D match, TRBD1 (5 bases). This CDR3 comprises 16 residues. V was clipped by 3 bases and J by 1 base, with 18 bases between them. From germline, CDR1 is DFQATT and CDR2 SNEGSKA (reference sequence).

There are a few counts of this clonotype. The CDR3 DNA sequence: TGCAGTGCCGACGCCTCCTCGGAAGCGAACACCGGGGAGCTGTTTTTT. It specifies CSADASSEANTGELFF. The rearrangement links TRBV20-1 to TRBJ2-2; no firm D call. Germline loops: CDR1 DFQATT, CDR2 SNEGSKA (reference sequence). The V gene lost 6 bases and the J gene lost 0 bases, with 17 bases spanning the gap. The CDR3 has 16 amino acids.

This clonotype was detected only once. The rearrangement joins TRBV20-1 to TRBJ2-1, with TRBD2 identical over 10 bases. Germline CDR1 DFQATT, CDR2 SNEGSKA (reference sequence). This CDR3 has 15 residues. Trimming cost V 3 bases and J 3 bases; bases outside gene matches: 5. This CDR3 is CSASPGTSDYNEQFF. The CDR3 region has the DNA TGCAGTGCTAGCCCCGGGACTAGCGACTACAATGAGCAGTTCTTC.

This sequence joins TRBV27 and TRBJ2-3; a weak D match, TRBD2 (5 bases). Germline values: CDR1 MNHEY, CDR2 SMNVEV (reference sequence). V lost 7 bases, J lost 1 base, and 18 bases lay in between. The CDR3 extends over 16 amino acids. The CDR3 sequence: CASTLLLGPRTDTQYF. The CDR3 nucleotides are TGTGCCAGCACCCTCTTACTAGGTCCCCGCACAGATACGCAGTATTTT.

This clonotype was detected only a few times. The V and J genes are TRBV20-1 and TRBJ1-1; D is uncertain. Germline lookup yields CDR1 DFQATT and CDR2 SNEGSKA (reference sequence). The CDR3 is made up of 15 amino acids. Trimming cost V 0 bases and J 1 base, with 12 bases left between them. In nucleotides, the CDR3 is TGCAGTGCTAGAGATCCCGCAGGACCGAACACTGAAGCTTTCTTT. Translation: CSARDPAGPNTEAFF.

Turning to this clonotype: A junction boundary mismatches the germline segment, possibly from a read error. CDR3 in DNA: TGCGCCAGCACCTTGACTAGCGGGCCGGCAGATACGCAGTATTTT. It yields the protein CASTLTSGPADTQYF. The chain joins TRBV5-1 to TRBJ2-3; TRBD2 aligns across 10 bases. The CDR3 runs 15 residues. CDR1 is SGHRS and CDR2 is YFSETQ in the germline V gene.

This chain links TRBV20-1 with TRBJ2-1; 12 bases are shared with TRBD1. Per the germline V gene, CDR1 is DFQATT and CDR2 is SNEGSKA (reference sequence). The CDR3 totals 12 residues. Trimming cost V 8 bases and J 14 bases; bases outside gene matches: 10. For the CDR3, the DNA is TGCAGTTGCCGAGGGACAGGGGGCGTCGAGTTCTTC. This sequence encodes CSCRGTGGVEFF.

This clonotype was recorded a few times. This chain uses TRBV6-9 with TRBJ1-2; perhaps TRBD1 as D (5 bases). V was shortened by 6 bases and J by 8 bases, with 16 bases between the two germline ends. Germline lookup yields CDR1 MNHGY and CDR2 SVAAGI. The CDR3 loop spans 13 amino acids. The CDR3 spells CASSYKRGVGYTF. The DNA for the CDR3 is TGTGCCAGCAGCTATAAAAGGGGTGTCGGCTACACCTTC.

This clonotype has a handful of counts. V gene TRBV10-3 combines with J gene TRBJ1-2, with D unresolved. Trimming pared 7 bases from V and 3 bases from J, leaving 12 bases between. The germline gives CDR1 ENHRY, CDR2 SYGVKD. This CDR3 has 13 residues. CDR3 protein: CAIIRQVDYGYTF. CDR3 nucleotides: TGTGCCATCATCCGGCAGGTCGACTATGGCTACACCTTC.

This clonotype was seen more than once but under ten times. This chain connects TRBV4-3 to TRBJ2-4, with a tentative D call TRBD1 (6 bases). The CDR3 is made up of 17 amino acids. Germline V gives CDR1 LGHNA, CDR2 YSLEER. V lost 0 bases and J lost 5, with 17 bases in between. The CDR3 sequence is CASSQDGTPNNQNIQYF. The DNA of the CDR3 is TGCGCCAGCAGCCAAGATGGGACACCAAATAATCAAAACATTCAGTACTTC.